These T cell receptor beta chains were read from a single sample in a study of blood T cell repertoires in COVID-19. Assay used: immunoSEQ multiplex PCR; TCRdb lists only in-frame clones, some missing. In the table there are 200,000 to 250,000 clones, approximately 90% of which are singletons. The sample consisted of PBMCs or T cells enriched from blood (not recorded which). The source of these receptors is a man younger than 45 who had recovered from COVID-19. Both conserved end residues are part of each CDR3. A D gene is named only where the DNA matches it firmly. Not every row has a clone size; where given, it reads once, few, many or a size class.

J: TRBJ2-7
D: -
size: -
V: TRBV6-2/TRBV6-3
CDR3: CASSSRQGPYEQYF
DNA: TGTGCCAGCAGTTCGCGCCAGGGCCCCTACGAGCAGTACTTC

J: TRBJ2-7
D: -
size: -
V: TRBV28
CDR3: CASIGRAWEQYF
DNA: TGTGCCAGCATCGGCAGGGCCTGGGAGCAGTACTTC

J: TRBJ1-1
D: -
size: -
V: TRBV7-9
CDR3: CASSQTIGGSEAFF
DNA: TGTGCCAGCAGCCAGACTATCGGGGGTTCTGAAGCTTTCTTT

J: TRBJ1-2
D: TRBD1
size: -
V: TRBV18
CDR3: CASSLPGQIYGYTF
DNA: TGTGCCAGCTCCCTCCCGGGACAGATCTATGGCTACACCTTC

J: TRBJ2-2
D: -
size: -
V: TRBV7-9
CDR3: CASSLPGAGELFF
DNA: TGTGCCAGCAGCCTCCCGGGAGCCGGGGAGCTGTTTTTT

J: TRBJ2-7
D: TRBD2
size: few
V: TRBV11-3
CDR3: CASSLSGTSGAYEQYF
DNA: TGTGCCAGCAGCTTATCGGGGACTAGCGGTGCCTACGAGCAGTACTTC

J: TRBJ2-2
D: -
size: few
V: TRBV7-6
CDR3: CASSFSPKLVDGELFF
DNA: TGTGCCAGCAGCTTTAGCCCGAAACTGGTTGACGGGGAGCTGTTTTTT

J: TRBJ2-1
D: TRBD2
size: -
V: TRBV10-2
CDR3: CASRPGLAVSYNEQFF
DNA: TGCGCCAGCAGACCGGGACTAGCGGTGTCCTACAATGAGCAGTTCTTC

J: TRBJ2-7
D: TRBD2
size: -
V: TRBV5-1
CDR3: CASSLAVTSGSTLSYEQYF
DNA: TGCGCCAGCAGCTTGGCCGTGACTAGCGGGAGTACATTGTCCTACGAGCAGTACTTC

J: TRBJ2-2
D: TRBD2
size: -
V: TRBV29-1
CDR3: CSVRGGANTGELFF
DNA: TGCAGCGTACGCGGGGGGGCCAACACCGGGGAGCTGTTTTTT